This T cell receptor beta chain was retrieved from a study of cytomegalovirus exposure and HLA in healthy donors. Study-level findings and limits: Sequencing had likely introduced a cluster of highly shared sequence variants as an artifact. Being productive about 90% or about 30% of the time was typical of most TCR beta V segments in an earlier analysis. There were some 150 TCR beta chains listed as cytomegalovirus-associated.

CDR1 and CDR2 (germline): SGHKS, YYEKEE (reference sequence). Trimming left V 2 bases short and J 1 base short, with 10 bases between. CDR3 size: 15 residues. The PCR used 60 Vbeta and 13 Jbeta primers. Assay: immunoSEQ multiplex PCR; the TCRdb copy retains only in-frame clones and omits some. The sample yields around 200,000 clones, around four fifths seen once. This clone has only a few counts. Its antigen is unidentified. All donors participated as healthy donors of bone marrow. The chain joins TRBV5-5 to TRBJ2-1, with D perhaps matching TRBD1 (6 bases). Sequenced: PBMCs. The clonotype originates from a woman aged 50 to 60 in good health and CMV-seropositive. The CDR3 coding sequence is TGTGCCAGCAGCTTCGGACAGTCTTCCTACAATGAGCAGTTCTTC. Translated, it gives CASSFGQSSYNEQFF.